This TCR beta chain was observed in a study of T cells in tumors after PD-1 blockade. Study information: Patients had no prior checkpoint blockade, systemic immunosuppressants, or anti-cancer therapy within 4 weeks. During anti-PD-1 treatment, some patients continued daily vismodegib 150 mg.

Germline CDR1 MNHNS, CDR2 SASEGT. The CDR3 runs to 15 residues. V was pared by 3 bases and J by 4 bases, with 10 bases between. Sequencing was performed with immunoSEQ multiplex PCR; in TCRdb, only in-frame clones are kept and a portion is missing. The repertoire holds 54,000 or so clones, with roughly 75% as singletons. This material consisted of PBMCs, taken before anti-PD-1 treatment. This chain uses TRBV6-1 with TRBJ1-6; D uncertain. The clonotype was recovered from a human donor with basal cell carcinoma. The CDR3, as DNA: TGTGCCAGCAGTGACGGGCAGTATTATAATTCACCCCTCCACTTT. It yields the protein CASSDGQYYNSPLHF.